A selection of T cell receptor beta chains follows, all from one sample in a study of cytomegalovirus exposure and HLA in healthy donors. Using immunoSEQ multiplex PCR, the repertoire was profiled, and TCRdb retains in-frame clones only, with some absent. The sample has about 240,000 clones, around 87% seen once. Sample: PBMCs. The receptors stem from a woman in her twenties or thirties in good health and CMV-seropositive. Both conserved end residues are part of each CDR3. Each record gives: D gene, J gene, V gene, clone size, CDR3 DNA, CDR3 protein. The D gene is left open where the match is weak. A clone size is listed for some rows: how often the clone was seen (once, few, many), or a class if it is expanded.

d_call: TRBD1; j_call: TRBJ2-2; v_call: TRBV6-5; clone_size: NA; cdr3_nt: TGTGCCAGCAGTTATACAGGGGCAAACACCGGGGAGCTGTTTTTT; cdr3_aa: CASSYTGANTGELFF
d_call: NA; j_call: TRBJ1-1; v_call: TRBV2; clone_size: once; cdr3_nt: TGTGCCAGCAGTAATATAGTCCCGGGCACTGAAGCTTTCTTT; cdr3_aa: CASSNIVPGTEAFF
d_call: NA; j_call: TRBJ1-3; v_call: TRBV5-1; clone_size: NA; cdr3_nt: TGCGCCAGCAGCTTTGACACAGGAACTGGAAACACCATATATTTT; cdr3_aa: CASSFDTGTGNTIYF
d_call: NA; j_call: TRBJ1-4; v_call: TRBV19; clone_size: NA; cdr3_nt: TGTGCCAGTAGTCCGCAAGGACAGATGAATGAAAAACTGTTTTTT; cdr3_aa: CASSPQGQMNEKLFF
d_call: NA; j_call: TRBJ1-1; v_call: TRBV28; clone_size: NA; cdr3_nt: TGTGCCAGCAGTCTGCGGGACTCGGGCACTGAAGCTTTCTTT; cdr3_aa: CASSLRDSGTEAFF
d_call: NA; j_call: TRBJ1-2; v_call: TRBV10-3; clone_size: NA; cdr3_nt: TGTGCCATCAGTGAGTCTGATACTTTCCGCTATGGCTACACCTTC; cdr3_aa: CAISESDTFRYGYTF
d_call: TRBD1; j_call: TRBJ1-5; v_call: TRBV19; clone_size: NA; cdr3_nt: TGTGCCAGTAATCCGGGACAGTTAGATCAGCCCCAGCATTTT; cdr3_aa: CASNPGQLDQPQHF
d_call: NA; j_call: TRBJ2-3; v_call: TRBV5-1; clone_size: NA; cdr3_nt: TGCGCCAGCAGCTTGGGAGCGGCTAGCTTTGGAGATACGCAGTATTTT; cdr3_aa: CASSLGAASFGDTQYF
d_call: TRBD1; j_call: TRBJ2-1; v_call: TRBV27; clone_size: NA; cdr3_nt: TGTGCCAGCAGTTTATATCGTGGGACAGGGAATGAGCAGTTCTTC; cdr3_aa: CASSLYRGTGNEQFF
d_call: TRBD2; j_call: TRBJ2-3; v_call: TRBV5-1; clone_size: once; cdr3_nt: TGCGCCAGCAGCGCTACTAGCGGGAGTGGCACAGATACGCAGTATTTT; cdr3_aa: CASSATSGSGTDTQYF
d_call: TRBD2; j_call: TRBJ2-7; v_call: TRBV7-9; clone_size: NA; cdr3_nt: TGTGCCAGCAGCTTACACCGGGGGGCCTACGAGCAGTACTTC; cdr3_aa: CASSLHRGAYEQYF
d_call: NA; j_call: TRBJ2-5; v_call: TRBV12-5; clone_size: few; cdr3_nt: TGTGCTAGTGGTTTGGCCGTAGGATTAGCAGAAGAGACCCAGTACTTC; cdr3_aa: CASGLAVGLAEETQYF
d_call: TRBD1; j_call: TRBJ1-1; v_call: TRBV5-5; clone_size: NA; cdr3_nt: TGTGCCAGCAGGCGGACAGGGGGCCCTGAAGCTTTCTTT; cdr3_aa: CASRRTGGPEAFF
d_call: NA; j_call: TRBJ1-1; v_call: TRBV28; clone_size: NA; cdr3_nt: TGTGCCAGCAGTCCGGGACAATCGAACACTGAAGCTTTCTTT; cdr3_aa: CASSPGQSNTEAFF
d_call: TRBD2; j_call: TRBJ2-7; v_call: TRBV6-1; clone_size: NA; cdr3_nt: TGTGCCAGCCAACCCACTAGCGGTAGCTCCTACGAGCAGTACTTC; cdr3_aa: CASQPTSGSSYEQYF
d_call: TRBD1; j_call: TRBJ2-7; v_call: TRBV7-3; clone_size: NA; cdr3_nt: TGTGCCAGTTCCCGGGACAGTAACTCCTACGAGCAGTACTTC; cdr3_aa: CASSRDSNSYEQYF
d_call: NA; j_call: TRBJ1-2; v_call: TRBV10-3; clone_size: few; cdr3_nt: TGTGCCATCAGTGAGTCGGTAGGACAGTACTATGGCTACACCTTC; cdr3_aa: CAISESVGQYYGYTF
d_call: NA; j_call: TRBJ1-2; v_call: TRBV5-4; clone_size: NA; cdr3_nt: TGTGCCAGCAGCTTCCCAGGGTCGGACTATGGCTACACCTTC; cdr3_aa: CASSFPGSDYGYTF
d_call: TRBD2; j_call: TRBJ2-7; v_call: TRBV19; clone_size: NA; cdr3_nt: TGTGCCAGTAATACCGGGAGGGAAGAGGGCGAGCAGTACTTC; cdr3_aa: CASNTGREEGEQYF
d_call: TRBD2; j_call: TRBJ2-7; v_call: TRBV30; clone_size: NA; cdr3_nt: TGTGCCTGGAGCGGACTAGAAGTGCAGTACTTC; cdr3_aa: CAWSGLEVQYF
d_call: NA; j_call: TRBJ2-7; v_call: TRBV5-1; clone_size: NA; cdr3_nt: TGCGCCAGCAGCACCTCGACACCCCCGGGAAACTACGAGCAGTACTTC; cdr3_aa: CASSTSTPPGNYEQYF
d_call: NA; j_call: TRBJ2-1; v_call: TRBV18; clone_size: NA; cdr3_nt: TGTGCCAGCTCACCACAGGGGACCTACAATGAGCAGTTCTTC; cdr3_aa: CASSPQGTYNEQFF
d_call: TRBD2; j_call: TRBJ2-1; v_call: TRBV27; clone_size: once; cdr3_nt: TGTGCCAGCAGGAAAACTAGCGGGAGATGGGGCAATGAGCAGTTCTTC; cdr3_aa: CASRKTSGRWGNEQFF
d_call: TRBD2; j_call: TRBJ2-1; v_call: TRBV11-2; clone_size: NA; cdr3_nt: TGTGCCAGCGGACTAGCGGGAGAAACCAATGAGCAGTTCTTC; cdr3_aa: CASGLAGETNEQFF
d_call: TRBD1; j_call: TRBJ1-2; v_call: TRBV11-2; clone_size: NA; cdr3_nt: TGTGCCAGCAGCGAGACAGGGGGCTTGCCTAACTATGGCTACACCTTC; cdr3_aa: CASSETGGLPNYGYTF
d_call: TRBD1; j_call: TRBJ1-2; v_call: TRBV19; clone_size: NA; cdr3_nt: TGTGCCAGTAGTATAGACCTCCCGACAGGGAAGCTCGCTGGCTACACCTTC; cdr3_aa: CASSIDLPTGKLAGYTF
d_call: TRBD1; j_call: TRBJ2-2; v_call: TRBV5-4; clone_size: NA; cdr3_nt: TGTGCCAGCAGCCTTCGGGACAGGGGGGGCGGGGAGCTGTTTTTT; cdr3_aa: CASSLRDRGGGELFF
d_call: NA; j_call: TRBJ1-4; v_call: TRBV7-2; clone_size: once; cdr3_nt: TGTGCCAGCAGCTTTTCCCGTGAAAAACTGTTTTTT; cdr3_aa: CASSFSREKLFF
d_call: NA; j_call: TRBJ2-1; v_call: TRBV30; clone_size: NA; cdr3_nt: TGTGCCTGGAGTGTAGTGCGGGAGCAGTTCTTC; cdr3_aa: CAWSVVREQFF
d_call: NA; j_call: TRBJ1-2; v_call: TRBV6-5; clone_size: NA; cdr3_nt: TGTGCCAGCAGTTATGGAGCAGGGAGCTACACCTTC; cdr3_aa: CASSYGAGSYTF
d_call: NA; j_call: TRBJ1-2; v_call: TRBV19; clone_size: NA; cdr3_nt: TGTGCCAGTTACACCAACTATGGCTACACCTTC; cdr3_aa: CASYTNYGYTF
d_call: NA; j_call: TRBJ1-1; v_call: TRBV19; clone_size: NA; cdr3_nt: TGTGCCAGTGGACGCAGGGGTGATCGGAACACTGAAGCTTTCTTT; cdr3_aa: CASGRRGDRNTEAFF
d_call: TRBD2; j_call: TRBJ2-3; v_call: TRBV25-1; clone_size: once; cdr3_nt: TGTGCCAGCAGTGAATGGTCTAGCGGGGGTACTAGCACAGATACGCAGTATTTT; cdr3_aa: CASSEWSSGGTSTDTQYF
d_call: TRBD1; j_call: TRBJ1-1; v_call: TRBV27; clone_size: NA; cdr3_nt: TGTGCCTCACAGACGGGTGGCGGGACAGGCACCCTCCGCGCTTTCTTT; cdr3_aa: CASQTGGGTGTLRAFF
d_call: TRBD1; j_call: TRBJ2-1; v_call: TRBV7-6; clone_size: NA; cdr3_nt: TGTGCCAGCAGCTTAGGGACAGGGCTAGCGCCCGAGCAGTTCTTC; cdr3_aa: CASSLGTGLAPEQFF
d_call: TRBD2; j_call: TRBJ2-3; v_call: TRBV5-1; clone_size: NA; cdr3_nt: TGCGCCAGCAGCGCGGGGGAGCCGGGAACAGATACGCAGTATTTT; cdr3_aa: CASSAGEPGTDTQYF
d_call: NA; j_call: TRBJ1-3; v_call: TRBV6-1; clone_size: NA; cdr3_nt: TGTGCCAGCAGTGATACTAGATCTGGAAACACCATATATTTT; cdr3_aa: CASSDTRSGNTIYF
d_call: NA; j_call: TRBJ2-5; v_call: TRBV4-1; clone_size: NA; cdr3_nt: TGCGCCAGCAGCCAAGATGGGGCACGACAAAGGTTGGAGACCCAGTACTTC; cdr3_aa: CASSQDGARQRLETQYF
d_call: NA; j_call: TRBJ2-2; v_call: TRBV28; clone_size: NA; cdr3_nt: TGTGCCAGCAGTTTTGACATGCAGAACACCGGGGAGCTGTTTTTT; cdr3_aa: CASSFDMQNTGELFF
d_call: TRBD2; j_call: TRBJ2-6; v_call: TRBV7-9; clone_size: NA; cdr3_nt: TGTGCCAGCTGTCTTTCTAGCGGGAGTTTGAGAGGGGCCAACGTCCTGACTTTC; cdr3_aa: CASCLSSGSLRGANVLTF
d_call: NA; j_call: TRBJ2-1; v_call: TRBV5-1; clone_size: NA; cdr3_nt: TGCGCCAGCAGCTTAACAGGGACGGGGCTTTTCCATGAGCAGTTCTTC; cdr3_aa: CASSLTGTGLFHEQFF
d_call: TRBD2; j_call: TRBJ2-6; v_call: TRBV9; clone_size: once; cdr3_nt: TGTGCCAGCAGCGTAGGTACGGGGGGGGGCAGCTCTGGGGCCAACGTCCTGACTTTC; cdr3_aa: CASSVGTGGGSSGANVLTF
d_call: NA; j_call: TRBJ2-5; v_call: TRBV19; clone_size: NA; cdr3_nt: TGTGCCAGTAGGGGGGCGGCACAAGAGACCCAGTACTTC; cdr3_aa: CASRGAAQETQYF
d_call: TRBD2; j_call: TRBJ2-3; v_call: TRBV5-1; clone_size: NA; cdr3_nt: TGCGCCAGCAGTCAATTTAGCGGGAGAAATCCTCACACAGATACGCAGTATTTT; cdr3_aa: CASSQFSGRNPHTDTQYF
d_call: TRBD2; j_call: TRBJ2-5; v_call: TRBV27; clone_size: NA; cdr3_nt: TGTGCCAGCAGATCCGGGACTAATCAAGAGACCCAGTACTTC; cdr3_aa: CASRSGTNQETQYF
d_call: NA; j_call: TRBJ2-7; v_call: TRBV7-9; clone_size: NA; cdr3_nt: TGTGCCAGCAGCTTAGCCCGAGACTACAGCTCCTACGAGCAGTACTTC; cdr3_aa: CASSLARDYSSYEQYF
d_call: NA; j_call: TRBJ1-1; v_call: TRBV28; clone_size: NA; cdr3_nt: TGTGCCAGCAAAGAGATCACCTGGACTGAAGCTTTCTTT; cdr3_aa: CASKEITWTEAFF
d_call: TRBD1; j_call: TRBJ1-3; v_call: TRBV7-9; clone_size: NA; cdr3_nt: TGTGCCAGCAGCTTAGCGACAGGGGGCGTTAACACCATATATTTT; cdr3_aa: CASSLATGGVNTIYF
d_call: NA; j_call: TRBJ2-5; v_call: TRBV13; clone_size: NA; cdr3_nt: TGTGCCAGCAGCTTAGCTTCGTTCGTCGAGACCCAGTACTTC; cdr3_aa: CASSLASFVETQYF
d_call: TRBD1; j_call: TRBJ2-7; v_call: TRBV18; clone_size: NA; cdr3_nt: TGTGCCAGCTCCCGCGACAGGGCCTCCTCCTACGAGCAGTACTTC; cdr3_aa: CASSRDRASSYEQYF
d_call: NA; j_call: TRBJ1-5; v_call: TRBV15; clone_size: NA; cdr3_nt: TGTGCCACCAGACGTGCGGGGAATGGCAATCAGCCCCAGCATTTT; cdr3_aa: CATRRAGNGNQPQHF
d_call: NA; j_call: TRBJ1-1; v_call: TRBV2; clone_size: NA; cdr3_nt: TGTGCCAGCAGTCCGAGGGGGTTAAGGACTGAAGCTTTCTTT; cdr3_aa: CASSPRGLRTEAFF
d_call: TRBD2; j_call: TRBJ2-3; v_call: TRBV19; clone_size: NA; cdr3_nt: TGTGCCAGTAGTCTTCGGACTAGCGGAAACACAGATACGCAGTATTTT; cdr3_aa: CASSLRTSGNTDTQYF